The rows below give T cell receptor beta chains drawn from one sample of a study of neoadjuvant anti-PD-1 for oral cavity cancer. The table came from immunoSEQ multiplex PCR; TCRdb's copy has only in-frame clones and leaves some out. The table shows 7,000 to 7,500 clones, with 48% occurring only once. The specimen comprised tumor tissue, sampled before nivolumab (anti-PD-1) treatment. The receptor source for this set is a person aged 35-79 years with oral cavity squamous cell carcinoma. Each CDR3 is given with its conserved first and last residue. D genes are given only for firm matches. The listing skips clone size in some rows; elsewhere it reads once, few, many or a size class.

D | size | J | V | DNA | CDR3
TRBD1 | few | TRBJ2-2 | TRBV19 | TGTGCCAGTAGTATAGTGGCAGGGGGTGCCGGGGAGCTGTTTTTT | CASSIVAGGAGELFF
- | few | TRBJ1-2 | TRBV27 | TGTGCCAGCAGTTTATACACCGGCTATGGCTACACCTTC | CASSLYTGYGYTF
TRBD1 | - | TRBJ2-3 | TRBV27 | TGTGCCAGCAGTCCGCGCCGGACAGGGGGGAGCACAGATACGCAGTATTTT | CASSPRRTGGSTDTQYF
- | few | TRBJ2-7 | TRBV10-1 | TGCGCCAGCAGTGAGTCCCGACCCCCAGGCGAGCAGTACTTC | CASSESRPPGEQYF
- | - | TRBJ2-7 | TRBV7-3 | TGTGCCAGCAGCCCCAGGGACTGGACCTACGAGCAGTACTTC | CASSPRDWTYEQYF
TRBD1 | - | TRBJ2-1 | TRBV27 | TGTGCCAGCAGTTTTTATGACAGGGGAAATTCCAATGAGCAGTTCTTC | CASSFYDRGNSNEQFF
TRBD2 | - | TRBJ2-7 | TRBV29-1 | TGCAGCGTTATAGCGGGAGGACCCTACGAGCAGTACTTC | CSVIAGGPYEQYF
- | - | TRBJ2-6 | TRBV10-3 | TGTGCCATCAGAGGAGCCGGGGAGCCCGTCCTGACTTTC | CAIRGAGEPVLTF
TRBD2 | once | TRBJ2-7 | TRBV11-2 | TGTGCCAGCAGAGAACTAGCGGGAGAATACTACGAGCAGTACTTC | CASRELAGEYYEQYF
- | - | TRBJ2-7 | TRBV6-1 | TGTGCCAGCAGTTCAACGAGACCCTACGAGCAGTACTTC | CASSSTRPYEQYF
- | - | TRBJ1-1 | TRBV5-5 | TGTGCCAGCAGCTTCCAGGGGTTTGGAGGCACTGAAGCTTTCTTT | CASSFQGFGGTEAFF
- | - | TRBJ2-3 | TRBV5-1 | TGCGCCAGCAGCTGGGGGGCCAACACAGATACGCAGTATTTT | CASSWGANTDTQYF
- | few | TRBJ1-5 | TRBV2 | TGTGCCAGCAGTGACCAGGGAATGTATAGCAATCAGCCCCAGCATTTT | CASSDQGMYSNQPQHF
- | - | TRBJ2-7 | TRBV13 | TGTGCCAGCACCGTAAGAGGGGATTACGAGCAGTACTTC | CASTVRGDYEQYF
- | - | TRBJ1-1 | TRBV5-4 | TGTGCCAGCAGCTTGTGGGGGATCTCGAACACTGAAGCTTTCTTT | CASSLWGISNTEAFF
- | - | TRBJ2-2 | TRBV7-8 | TGTGCCAGCAGCTCCTTAGGCAGAAGGGGAGACACCGGGGAGCTGTTTTTT | CASSSLGRRGDTGELFF
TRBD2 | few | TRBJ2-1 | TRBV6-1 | TGTGCCAGCAGGAGGACTAGCGGGAGCAATGAGCAGTTCTTC | CASRRTSGSNEQFF
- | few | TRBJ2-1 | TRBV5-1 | TGCGCCAGCAGCTTGTCCGACACCTCCTACAATGAGCAGTTCTTC | CASSLSDTSYNEQFF
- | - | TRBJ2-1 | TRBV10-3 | TGTGCCATCAGTGAATTAAGGGATGAGCAGTTCTTC | CAISELRDEQFF
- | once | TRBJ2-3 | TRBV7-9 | TGTGCCAGCAGCTCTGTAGGAGTGACAGATACGCAGTATTTT | CASSSVGVTDTQYF
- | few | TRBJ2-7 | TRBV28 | TGTGCCAGCACCCCCCAGCGGAGAAAAACCTCCTACGAGCAGTACTTC | CASTPQRRKTSYEQYF
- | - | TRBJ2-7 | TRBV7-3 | TGTGCCAGCAGCTTAAACTCCGGTCCCTCTTACGAGCAGTACTTC | CASSLNSGPSYEQYF
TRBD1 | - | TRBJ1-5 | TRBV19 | TGTGCCAGTAGTATACCGACAGGGAACAACCATCAGCCCCAGCATTTT | CASSIPTGNNHQPQHF
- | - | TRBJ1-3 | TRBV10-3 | TGCGCTGGCTCCACCGAGGCCAACACCATATATTTT | CAGSTEANTIYF
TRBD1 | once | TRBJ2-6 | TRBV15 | TGTGCCACCAGCAGAGGTGCGGACAGGTCTGGGGCCAACGTCCTGACTTTC | CATSRGADRSGANVLTF
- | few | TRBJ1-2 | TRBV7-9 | TGTGCCAGCAGCTCCCGGACGGATGGCTACACCTTC | CASSSRTDGYTF
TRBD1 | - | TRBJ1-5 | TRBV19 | TGTGCCAGTAGTACCGGGACAGCTAGCAATCAGCCCCAGCATTTT | CASSTGTASNQPQHF
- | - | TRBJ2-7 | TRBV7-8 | TGTGCCAGCAGCACCGAGAGGGGGGATTACGAGCAGTACTTC | CASSTERGDYEQYF
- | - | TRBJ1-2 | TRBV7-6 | TGTGCCAGCAGCTCCGGGAGCGTAGTGGGGGGCTACACCTTC | CASSSGSVVGGYTF
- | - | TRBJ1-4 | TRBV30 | TGTGCCTGGAGGGACGGGAACCGCGGAACAAATGAAAAACTGTTTTTT | CAWRDGNRGTNEKLFF
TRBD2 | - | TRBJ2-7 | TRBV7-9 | TGTGCCAGCAGCTCCCGCGGGAGCTCCTACGAGCAGTACTTC | CASSSRGSSYEQYF
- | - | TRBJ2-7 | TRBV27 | TGTGCCAGCAGTTTACTCGGCGACTACGAGCAGTACTTC | CASSLLGDYEQYF
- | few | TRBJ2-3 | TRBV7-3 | TGTGCCAGCAGCTCCGGAGCCCATTTCACAGATACGCAGTATTTT | CASSSGAHFTDTQYF
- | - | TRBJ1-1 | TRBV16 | TGTGCCAGCAGCCAAGGAGGGAACACTGAAGCTTTCTTT | CASSQGGNTEAFF
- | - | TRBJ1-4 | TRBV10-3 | TGTGCCATCAGTGAGGTGGGGGGACCTATCTTGTTTTTT | CAISEVGGPILFF
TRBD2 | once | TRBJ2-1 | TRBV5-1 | TGCGCCAGCAGCCCCGGGGTGGGGGACGGACTAGCGGGAGTTGAGCAGTTCTTC | CASSPGVGDGLAGVEQFF
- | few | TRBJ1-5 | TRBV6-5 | TGTGCCAGCCGGCCATCGGCCAATCAGCCCCAGCATTTT | CASRPSANQPQHF